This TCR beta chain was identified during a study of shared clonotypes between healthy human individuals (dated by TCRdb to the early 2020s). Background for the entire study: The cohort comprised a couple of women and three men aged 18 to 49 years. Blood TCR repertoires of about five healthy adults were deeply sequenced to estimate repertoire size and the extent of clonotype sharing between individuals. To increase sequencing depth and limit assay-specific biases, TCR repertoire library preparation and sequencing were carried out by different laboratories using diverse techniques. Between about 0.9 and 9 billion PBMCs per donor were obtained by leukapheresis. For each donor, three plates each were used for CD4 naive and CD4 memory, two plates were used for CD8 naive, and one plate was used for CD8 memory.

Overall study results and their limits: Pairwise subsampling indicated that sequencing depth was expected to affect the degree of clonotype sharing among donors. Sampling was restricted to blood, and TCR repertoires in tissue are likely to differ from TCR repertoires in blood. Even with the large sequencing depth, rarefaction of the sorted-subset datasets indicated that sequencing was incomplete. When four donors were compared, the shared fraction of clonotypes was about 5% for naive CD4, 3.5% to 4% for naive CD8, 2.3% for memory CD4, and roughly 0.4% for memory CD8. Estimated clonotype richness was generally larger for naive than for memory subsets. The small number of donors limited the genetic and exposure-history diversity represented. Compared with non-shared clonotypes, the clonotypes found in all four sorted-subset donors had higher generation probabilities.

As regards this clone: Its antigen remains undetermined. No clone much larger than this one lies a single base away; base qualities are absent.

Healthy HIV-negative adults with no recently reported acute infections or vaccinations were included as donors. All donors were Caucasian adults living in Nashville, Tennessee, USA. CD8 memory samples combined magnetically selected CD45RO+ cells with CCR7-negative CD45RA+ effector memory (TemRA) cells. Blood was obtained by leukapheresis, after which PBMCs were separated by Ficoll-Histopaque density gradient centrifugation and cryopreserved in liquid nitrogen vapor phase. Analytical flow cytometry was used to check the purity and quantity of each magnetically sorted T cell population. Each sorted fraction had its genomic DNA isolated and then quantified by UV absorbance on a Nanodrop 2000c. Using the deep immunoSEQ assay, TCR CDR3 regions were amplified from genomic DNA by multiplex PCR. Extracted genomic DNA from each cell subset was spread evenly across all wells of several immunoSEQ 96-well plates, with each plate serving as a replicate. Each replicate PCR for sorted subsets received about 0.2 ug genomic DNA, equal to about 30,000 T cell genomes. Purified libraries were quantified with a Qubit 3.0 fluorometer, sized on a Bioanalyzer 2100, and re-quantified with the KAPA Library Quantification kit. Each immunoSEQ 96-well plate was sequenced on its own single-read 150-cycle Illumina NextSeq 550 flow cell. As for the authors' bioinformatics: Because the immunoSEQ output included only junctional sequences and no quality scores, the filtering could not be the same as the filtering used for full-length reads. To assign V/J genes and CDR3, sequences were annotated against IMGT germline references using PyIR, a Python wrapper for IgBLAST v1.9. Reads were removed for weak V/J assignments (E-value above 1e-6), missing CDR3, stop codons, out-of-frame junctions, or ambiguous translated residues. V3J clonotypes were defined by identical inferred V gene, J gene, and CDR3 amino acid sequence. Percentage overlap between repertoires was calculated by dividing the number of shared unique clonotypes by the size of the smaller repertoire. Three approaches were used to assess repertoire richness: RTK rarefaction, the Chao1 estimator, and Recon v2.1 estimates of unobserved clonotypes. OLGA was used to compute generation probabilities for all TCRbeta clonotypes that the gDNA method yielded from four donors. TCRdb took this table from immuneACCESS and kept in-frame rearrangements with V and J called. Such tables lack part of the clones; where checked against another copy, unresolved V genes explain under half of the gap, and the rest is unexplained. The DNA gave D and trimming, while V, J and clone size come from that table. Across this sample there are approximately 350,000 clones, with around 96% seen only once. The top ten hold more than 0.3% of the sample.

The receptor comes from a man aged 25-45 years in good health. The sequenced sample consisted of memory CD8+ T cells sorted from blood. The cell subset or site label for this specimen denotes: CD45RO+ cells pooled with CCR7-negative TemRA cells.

For the CDR3, the sequence is CAIAGDRDSGANVLTF. The nucleotide sequence is TGTGCCATCGCCGGGGACAGGGACTCTGGGGCCAACGTCCTGACTTTC. The sequence links TRBV10-3 to TRBJ2-6, and 9 junctional nucleotides match TRBD1. CDR1 ENHRY and CDR2 SYGVKD are derived from the germline V gene. Clipping removes 8 bases from V and 0 bases from J, with 5 as the unmatched junction base count. The CDR3 spans 16 residues, from the cysteine through the phenylalanine. CDR3 DNA only is kept here, 48 bases in frame from base 1.